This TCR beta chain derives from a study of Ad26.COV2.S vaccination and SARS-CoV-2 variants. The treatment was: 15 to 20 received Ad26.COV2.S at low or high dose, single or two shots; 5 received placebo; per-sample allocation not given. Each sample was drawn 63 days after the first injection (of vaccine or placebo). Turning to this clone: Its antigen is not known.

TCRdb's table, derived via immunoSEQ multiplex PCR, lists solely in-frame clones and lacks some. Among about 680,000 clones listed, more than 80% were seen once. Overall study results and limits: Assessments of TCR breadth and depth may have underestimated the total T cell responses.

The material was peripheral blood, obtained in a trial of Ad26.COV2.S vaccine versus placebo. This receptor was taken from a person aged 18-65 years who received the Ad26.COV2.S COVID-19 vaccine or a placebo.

CDR3 sequence: CASSLALGGGGYTF. The CDR3, as DNA: TGTGCCAGCAGCTTAGCATTGGGGGGCGGAGGCTACACCTTC. The chain carries TRBV7-8 and TRBJ1-2; TRBD1 is a possible D gene (6 bases). The CDR3 is 14 residues long. Germline CDR1 is SGHVS and CDR2 is FQNEAQ. With 0 bases removed from V and 8 bases from J, the gap between germline ends came to 13 bases.